The clone carrying this T cell receptor beta chain has only one observation. All patients were mismatch repair deficient, assessed by either PCR or immunohistochemistry. The source of the sample is a study of PD-1 blockade in mismatch repair-deficient tumors. Looking at the study overall: Enrolled about 2012-2016, patients had progressing, pretreated mismatch repair-deficient cancers of about a dozen types.

The CDR3 is 17 residues long. CDR1 is LNHDA and CDR2 is SQIVND in the germline V gene (reference sequence). V lost 7 bases to trimming and J lost 0 bases, with 21 bases between them. Here immunoSEQ multiplex PCR was the method, and the copy in TCRdb shows in-frame clones only, minus some. The table includes tens of thousands of clones, roughly 80% detected once. This TCR was sampled from an adult with mismatch repair-deficient cancer. Here the sequenced sample was peripheral blood, taken 12 weeks after starting pembrolizumab. The rearrangement joins TRBV19 to TRBJ1-1; D not resolved. The CDR3: CASTFSPTRGMNTEAFF. In nucleotides, the CDR3 is TGTGCCAGTACCTTCTCCCCCACCCGTGGTATGAACACTGAAGCTTTCTTT.